A selection of T cell receptor beta chains follows, all from one sample in a study of blood T cell repertoires in COVID-19. Produced via immunoSEQ multiplex PCR; TCRdb's table is partial and in-frame only. The repertoire includes 380,000 or so clones, more than 70% of them detected once, and more than 0.95% sits in the top ten. The sequenced material came from peripheral blood. All receptors derive from a middle-aged man with acute or convalescent COVID-19. The CDR3 runs from the conserved cysteine through the conserved F or W. D genes are given only for firm matches. Expanded clones are given a class, and other clones once, few, many or no size at all.

clone_size	v_call	j_call	cdr3_length	d_call	cdr3_nt	cdr3_aa
-	TRBV12-3/TRBV12-4	TRBJ2-7	12	-	TGTGCCAGCAGTTTACTCTCCTACGAGCAGTACTTC	CASSLLSYEQYF
-	TRBV5-1	TRBJ2-7	15	TRBD2	TGCGCCAGCAGCCCCAGGGCTAGCGGGGGTTACGAGCAGTACTTC	CASSPRASGGYEQYF
-	TRBV27	TRBJ2-1	16	TRBD2	TGTGCCAGCAGTTCCCCCATGGCAGCGGGAGTAAATGAGCAGTTCTTC	CASSSPMAAGVNEQFF
-	TRBV4-3	TRBJ2-2	16	-	TGCGCCAGCAGCCAAGATGTCAGCGTGGACACCGGGGAGCTGTTTTTT	CASSQDVSVDTGELFF
-	TRBV19	TRBJ1-5	14	-	TGTGCCAGTATACCCAGGGCTTCCAATCAGCCCCAGCATTTT	CASIPRASNQPQHF
-	TRBV2	TRBJ2-7	14	TRBD1	TGTGCCAGCAGGCCGCCCGGGACAGGTGGGGAGCAGTACTTC	CASRPPGTGGEQYF
-	TRBV30	TRBJ2-2	15	-	TGTGCCTGGAGTGTAGGGGCAGGGGGGTCCGGGGAGCTGTTTTTT	CAWSVGAGGSGELFF
-	TRBV7-6	TRBJ2-1	16	TRBD2	TGTGCCAGCAGCTTCGTAGCGGGAGAGGGTTACAATGAGCAGTTCTTC	CASSFVAGEGYNEQFF
-	TRBV6-1	TRBJ1-5	17	TRBD1	TGTGCCAGCAGTGACCATTCCGGGACAGGGTTGGGTCAGCCCCAGCATTTT	CASSDHSGTGLGQPQHF
-	TRBV7-3	TRBJ2-3	14	TRBD2	TGTGCCAGCAGCGATGGGACTAGCGCAGATACGCAGTATTTT	CASSDGTSADTQYF
-	TRBV10-3	TRBJ1-1	13	-	TGTGCCATCAGCCCCTACAGGGACACTGAAGCTTTCTTT	CAISPYRDTEAFF
-	TRBV11-1	TRBJ2-5	16	TRBD2	TGTGCCAGCAGCTTTGGGAGCGGGAGAGTGGGGGAGACCCAGTACTTC	CASSFGSGRVGETQYF
few	TRBV11-3	TRBJ2-1	16	-	TGTGCCAGCAGCTTAGGGGTAGGGGGTGAGGACAATGAGCAGTTCTTC	CASSLGVGGEDNEQFF
-	TRBV9	TRBJ2-7	14	-	TGTGCCAGCAGCGTAGGTCCGCCAGCCTACGAGCAGTACTTC	CASSVGPPAYEQYF
once	TRBV19	TRBJ2-3	15	TRBD2	TGTGCCAGTAGTGGCCGGACTAGAGGCACAGATACGCAGTATTTT	CASSGRTRGTDTQYF
-	TRBV27	TRBJ1-1	14	TRBD1	TGTGCCAGCAGTTCCCTCGCAGGGGGCACTGAAGCTTTCTTT	CASSSLAGGTEAFF
-	TRBV28	TRBJ2-5	14	-	TGTGCCAGCAGTTCCCACGGACTATGGAAGACCCAGTACTTC	CASSSHGLWKTQYF
-	TRBV5-6	TRBJ1-1	15	TRBD1	TGTGCCAGCAGCATGGACAGGGGGCGAGGCACTGAAGCTTTCTTT	CASSMDRGRGTEAFF
-	TRBV2	TRBJ1-2	18	TRBD1	TGTGCCAGCAGTGAGACGGAAACAGGGACAGAACCTATTATCGGCTACACCTTC	CASSETETGTEPIIGYTF
few	TRBV2	TRBJ2-1	16	TRBD2	TGTGCCAGCAGTAACTTGAGGACTAGCGGGGGGAATGAGCAGTTCTTC	CASSNLRTSGGNEQFF
-	TRBV11-2	TRBJ1-1	13	-	TGTGCCAGCAGCTTAGATCGGGGCACTGAAGCTTTCTTT	CASSLDRGTEAFF
-	TRBV7-9	TRBJ1-2	14	-	TGTGCCAGCAGCTTTTTAGCGGGGAACTATGGCTACACCTTC	CASSFLAGNYGYTF
once	TRBV7-8	TRBJ2-1	13	-	TGTGCCAGCAGCCCGATGGACAAAAATGAGCAGTTCTTC	CASSPMDKNEQFF
-	TRBV7-8	TRBJ2-7	14	-	TGTGCCAGCAGCTTAGCGGCCACCTCCTACGAGCAGTACTTC	CASSLAATSYEQYF
once	TRBV11-1	TRBJ1-2	13	-	TGTGCCAGCAGCTTGGGAGGACCGGGGGGCTACACCTTC	CASSLGGPGGYTF
once	TRBV4-1	TRBJ1-1	16	-	TGCGCCAGCAGCCAAGGGGTGGCACGACAGAACACTGAAGCTTTCTTT	CASSQGVARQNTEAFF
-	TRBV12-3/TRBV12-4	TRBJ1-1	13	-	TGTGCCAGCACCCTAGGGAGAGAAACTGAAGCTTTCTTT	CASTLGRETEAFF
few	TRBV28	TRBJ1-1	14	-	TGTGCCAGCAGTAAGCCCAGACAGTTCTCTGAAGCTTTCTTT	CASSKPRQFSEAFF
once	TRBV19	TRBJ1-2	13	TRBD1	TGTGCCAGTAGTCCCCAGGGGGACTATGGCTACACCTTC	CASSPQGDYGYTF
-	TRBV5-8	TRBJ1-1	19	-	TGTGCCAGCAGCTTAGTAATAACCCCGGGCAGGGTGATGAACACTGAAGCTTTCTTT	CASSLVITPGRVMNTEAFF
once	TRBV5-1	TRBJ1-1	14	-	TGCGCCAGCAGCTTGGTCCGGGAGAACACTGAAGCTTTCTTT	CASSLVRENTEAFF
-	TRBV2	TRBJ1-6	13	-	TGTGCCAGCAGTGAACAGGGGTATTCACCCCTCCACTTT	CASSEQGYSPLHF
-	TRBV5-1	TRBJ2-7	15	TRBD2	TGCGCCAGCAGCTTGGCCGGTTTCATGAGGGAGGGGCAGTACTTC	CASSLAGFMREGQYF
-	TRBV7-2	TRBJ2-3	14	TRBD2	TGTGCCAGCAGCCCTAGCGGGAATACAGATACGCAGTATTTT	CASSPSGNTDTQYF
-	TRBV9	TRBJ2-1	16	-	TGTGCCAGCAGCCGTAGGGCGCTAGCCTCCTACAATGAGCAGTTCTTC	CASSRRALASYNEQFF
-	TRBV2	TRBJ2-7	16	-	TGTGCCAGCAGTGAAGTCGGAGGGCCGGTCGTCGGCGAGCAGTACTTC	CASSEVGGPVVGEQYF
-	TRBV28	TRBJ2-7	15	TRBD1	TGTGCCAGCAGTTTATACGGGACAGGGTTCGACGAGCAGTACTTC	CASSLYGTGFDEQYF
-	TRBV7-3	TRBJ2-2	14	-	TGTGCCAGCAGCTCCGGGACTTGGTCCGGGGAGCTGTTTTTT	CASSSGTWSGELFF
-	TRBV28	TRBJ1-2	13	-	TGTGCCAGCAGTTTACAGGGGAGCTATGGCTACACCTTC	CASSLQGSYGYTF
once	TRBV28	TRBJ2-7	12	-	TGTGCCAGCAGAGGGGGGGTCTACGAGCAGTACTTC	CASRGGVYEQYF
-	TRBV5-4	TRBJ2-7	14	-	TGTGCCAGCAGCTTGGCGGCAGGGAACCACGAGCAGTACTTC	CASSLAAGNHEQYF
-	TRBV4-2	TRBJ2-7	15	TRBD2	TGTGCCAGCAGCCTTCGCGGGGGGGCCATCGACGAGCAGTACTTC	CASSLRGGAIDEQYF
once	TRBV5-1	TRBJ2-7	16	TRBD2	TGCGCCAGCACCCTTCGAGAAGGCGGGGGGCTGGGAGAGCAGTACTTC	CASTLREGGGLGEQYF
-	TRBV11-2	TRBJ1-1	13	TRBD1	TGTGCCAGCGCCTTGACAGGGAACGCTGAAGCTTTCTTT	CASALTGNAEAFF
-	TRBV6-5	TRBJ2-1	14	TRBD1	TGTGCCAGCAGCCGGGACAGGGGATACAATGAGCAGTTCTTC	CASSRDRGYNEQFF
-	TRBV6-5	TRBJ2-7	16	-	TGTGCCAGCAGTTACTCGATCGGGGTTAGCCCATACGAGCAGTACTTC	CASSYSIGVSPYEQYF
-	TRBV28	TRBJ1-5	16	-	TGTGCCAGCAGTCCCCCCCGCGGGGTAGGCAATCAGCCCCAGCATTTT	CASSPPRGVGNQPQHF
-	TRBV7-6	TRBJ2-1	15	TRBD2	TGTGCCAGCAGCCAACGGGGACTAGACAACAATGAGCAGTTCTTC	CASSQRGLDNNEQFF
-	TRBV4-1	TRBJ2-2	14	-	TGCGCCAGCACGCTCACTATTAACACCGGGGAGCTGTTTTTT	CASTLTINTGELFF
-	TRBV19	TRBJ2-2	14	-	TGTGCCATCGCCCAACCCGGTAACACCGGGGAGCTGTTTTTT	CAIAQPGNTGELFF
-	TRBV14	TRBJ2-2	15	-	TGTGCCAGCAGCCATCGTCATAGCAGCGTAGGGGAGCTGTTTTTT	CASSHRHSSVGELFF
-	TRBV5-1	TRBJ2-1	16	TRBD2	TGCGCCAGCAGCCCTTTTGTTAGCGGGAGATCTGATGAGCAGTTCTTC	CASSPFVSGRSDEQFF
once	TRBV15	TRBJ1-5	15	-	TGTGCCACCAGCAGAGATTTGCAGATACATCAGCCCCAGCATTTT	CATSRDLQIHQPQHF
-	TRBV5-1	TRBJ1-2	15	-	TGCGCCAGCAGCTCGGCGGGGGCAGCTGACTATGGCTACACCTTC	CASSSAGAADYGYTF
-	TRBV11-3	TRBJ2-7	15	TRBD2	TGTGCCAGCAGCCCTGGTAGCGGGATGGCCTACGAGCAGTACTTC	CASSPGSGMAYEQYF
-	TRBV7-2	TRBJ1-1	13	-	TGTGCCAGCAGCTTTACAGAGAACACTGAAGCTTTCTTT	CASSFTENTEAFF